This passage covers 5 T cell receptor beta chains from one sample sequenced in a study of blood T cell repertoires in COVID-19. This table comes from immunoSEQ multiplex PCR, and its TCRdb copy is limited to in-frame clones, with some not included. The sample lists approximately 190,000 clones, about 86% occurring once. Sequenced: peripheral blood. The receptors come from a man aged 25-45 years with active or convalescent COVID-19.

The chain uses TRBV6-1 and TRBJ1-4, with D possibly being TRBD1 (5 bases). The V gene lost 0 bases and the J gene lost 16 bases, with 9 bases spanning the gap. The germline V gene encodes CDR1 MNHNS and CDR2 SASEGT. The CDR3 length is 11 residues. CDR3 residues: CASSEAVDRFF. For the CDR3, the DNA is TGTGCCAGCAGTGAAGCAGTCGACAGGTTTTTT.

The chain links TRBV19 to TRBJ2-7; tentatively, D is TRBD2 (5 bases). Germline assignment: CDR1 LNHDA and CDR2 SQIVND (reference sequence). The CDR3 has 14 amino acids. Trimming removed 2 bases from V and 2 bases from J, with 10 bases in between. Here the CDR3 DNA reads TGTGCCAGTAGTATAACTAGGAATACCTACGAGCAGTACTTC. Its protein product is CASSITRNTYEQYF.

This rearrangement joins TRBV3-1 (or the pseudogene TRBV3-2) to TRBJ1-1; TRBD1 agrees at 9 bases. J was trimmed by 0 bases and V by 4 bases; bases with no gene match: 12. Germline V CDR1 and CDR2: LGHDT, YNNKEL (reference sequence). This CDR3 has 18 residues. This chain's CDR3 is CASSPGRYRGQMNTEAFF. The CDR3 coding sequence is TGTGCCAGCAGCCCAGGCCGGTACAGGGGGCAGATGAACACTGAAGCTTTCTTT.

The CDR3 sequence is CASSFVGLGANVLTF. CDR3 DNA sequence: TGTGCCAGCAGTTTCGTCGGACTTGGGGCCAACGTCCTGACTTTC. The V gene is TRBV27, the J gene TRBJ2-6, with a possible D match to TRBD2 (5 bases). The CDR3 covers 15 residues. Germline V gene lookup returns CDR1 MNHEY and CDR2 SMNVEV (reference sequence). Trimming removed 3 bases from V and 3 bases from J, with 9 bases in between.

J is TRBJ1-2 and V is TRBV4-3, with 8 bases lining up with TRBD1. CDR1 and CDR2 from the germline V gene are LGHNA and YSLEER. V lost 4 bases to trimming and J lost 4 bases; unmatched junction nucleotides: 5. The CDR3 length is 14 residues. CDR3 DNA sequence: TGCGCCAGCAGCCCCGGGACAGGACGCTATGGCTACACCTTC. It yields the protein CASSPGTGRYGYTF.